The entry that follows covers one T cell receptor (beta chain) sequence. The study recruited people aged about 18 to 89 years across approximately 24 US areas. Participants reported their clinical history, and cohort assignment relied on those reports. This sample is drawn from a study of blood T cell repertoires in COVID-19. As for the study in general: Sources were T cells, B-cell-depleted T cells, or PBMCs; the material itself was cDNA or gDNA.

Trimming removed 2 bases at V and 3 bases at J, with 12 bases between. The CDR3 totals 15 residues. The germline CDR1 and CDR2 sequences are MNHNS and SASEGT. Here immunoSEQ multiplex PCR was the method, and the copy in TCRdb shows in-frame clones only, minus some. This table has under 500,000 clones, roughly 85% appearing once. This chain links TRBV6-1 with TRBJ2-3, with D perhaps TRBD2 (7 bases). The sequence was obtained from a woman aged 18-35 years with acute COVID-19. The specimen sequenced was PBMCs or T cells enriched from blood (not recorded which). CDR3 in amino acids: CASSERGRGTDTQYF. CDR3 coding DNA: TGTGCCAGCAGTGAACGGGGGAGGGGGACAGATACGCAGTATTTT.